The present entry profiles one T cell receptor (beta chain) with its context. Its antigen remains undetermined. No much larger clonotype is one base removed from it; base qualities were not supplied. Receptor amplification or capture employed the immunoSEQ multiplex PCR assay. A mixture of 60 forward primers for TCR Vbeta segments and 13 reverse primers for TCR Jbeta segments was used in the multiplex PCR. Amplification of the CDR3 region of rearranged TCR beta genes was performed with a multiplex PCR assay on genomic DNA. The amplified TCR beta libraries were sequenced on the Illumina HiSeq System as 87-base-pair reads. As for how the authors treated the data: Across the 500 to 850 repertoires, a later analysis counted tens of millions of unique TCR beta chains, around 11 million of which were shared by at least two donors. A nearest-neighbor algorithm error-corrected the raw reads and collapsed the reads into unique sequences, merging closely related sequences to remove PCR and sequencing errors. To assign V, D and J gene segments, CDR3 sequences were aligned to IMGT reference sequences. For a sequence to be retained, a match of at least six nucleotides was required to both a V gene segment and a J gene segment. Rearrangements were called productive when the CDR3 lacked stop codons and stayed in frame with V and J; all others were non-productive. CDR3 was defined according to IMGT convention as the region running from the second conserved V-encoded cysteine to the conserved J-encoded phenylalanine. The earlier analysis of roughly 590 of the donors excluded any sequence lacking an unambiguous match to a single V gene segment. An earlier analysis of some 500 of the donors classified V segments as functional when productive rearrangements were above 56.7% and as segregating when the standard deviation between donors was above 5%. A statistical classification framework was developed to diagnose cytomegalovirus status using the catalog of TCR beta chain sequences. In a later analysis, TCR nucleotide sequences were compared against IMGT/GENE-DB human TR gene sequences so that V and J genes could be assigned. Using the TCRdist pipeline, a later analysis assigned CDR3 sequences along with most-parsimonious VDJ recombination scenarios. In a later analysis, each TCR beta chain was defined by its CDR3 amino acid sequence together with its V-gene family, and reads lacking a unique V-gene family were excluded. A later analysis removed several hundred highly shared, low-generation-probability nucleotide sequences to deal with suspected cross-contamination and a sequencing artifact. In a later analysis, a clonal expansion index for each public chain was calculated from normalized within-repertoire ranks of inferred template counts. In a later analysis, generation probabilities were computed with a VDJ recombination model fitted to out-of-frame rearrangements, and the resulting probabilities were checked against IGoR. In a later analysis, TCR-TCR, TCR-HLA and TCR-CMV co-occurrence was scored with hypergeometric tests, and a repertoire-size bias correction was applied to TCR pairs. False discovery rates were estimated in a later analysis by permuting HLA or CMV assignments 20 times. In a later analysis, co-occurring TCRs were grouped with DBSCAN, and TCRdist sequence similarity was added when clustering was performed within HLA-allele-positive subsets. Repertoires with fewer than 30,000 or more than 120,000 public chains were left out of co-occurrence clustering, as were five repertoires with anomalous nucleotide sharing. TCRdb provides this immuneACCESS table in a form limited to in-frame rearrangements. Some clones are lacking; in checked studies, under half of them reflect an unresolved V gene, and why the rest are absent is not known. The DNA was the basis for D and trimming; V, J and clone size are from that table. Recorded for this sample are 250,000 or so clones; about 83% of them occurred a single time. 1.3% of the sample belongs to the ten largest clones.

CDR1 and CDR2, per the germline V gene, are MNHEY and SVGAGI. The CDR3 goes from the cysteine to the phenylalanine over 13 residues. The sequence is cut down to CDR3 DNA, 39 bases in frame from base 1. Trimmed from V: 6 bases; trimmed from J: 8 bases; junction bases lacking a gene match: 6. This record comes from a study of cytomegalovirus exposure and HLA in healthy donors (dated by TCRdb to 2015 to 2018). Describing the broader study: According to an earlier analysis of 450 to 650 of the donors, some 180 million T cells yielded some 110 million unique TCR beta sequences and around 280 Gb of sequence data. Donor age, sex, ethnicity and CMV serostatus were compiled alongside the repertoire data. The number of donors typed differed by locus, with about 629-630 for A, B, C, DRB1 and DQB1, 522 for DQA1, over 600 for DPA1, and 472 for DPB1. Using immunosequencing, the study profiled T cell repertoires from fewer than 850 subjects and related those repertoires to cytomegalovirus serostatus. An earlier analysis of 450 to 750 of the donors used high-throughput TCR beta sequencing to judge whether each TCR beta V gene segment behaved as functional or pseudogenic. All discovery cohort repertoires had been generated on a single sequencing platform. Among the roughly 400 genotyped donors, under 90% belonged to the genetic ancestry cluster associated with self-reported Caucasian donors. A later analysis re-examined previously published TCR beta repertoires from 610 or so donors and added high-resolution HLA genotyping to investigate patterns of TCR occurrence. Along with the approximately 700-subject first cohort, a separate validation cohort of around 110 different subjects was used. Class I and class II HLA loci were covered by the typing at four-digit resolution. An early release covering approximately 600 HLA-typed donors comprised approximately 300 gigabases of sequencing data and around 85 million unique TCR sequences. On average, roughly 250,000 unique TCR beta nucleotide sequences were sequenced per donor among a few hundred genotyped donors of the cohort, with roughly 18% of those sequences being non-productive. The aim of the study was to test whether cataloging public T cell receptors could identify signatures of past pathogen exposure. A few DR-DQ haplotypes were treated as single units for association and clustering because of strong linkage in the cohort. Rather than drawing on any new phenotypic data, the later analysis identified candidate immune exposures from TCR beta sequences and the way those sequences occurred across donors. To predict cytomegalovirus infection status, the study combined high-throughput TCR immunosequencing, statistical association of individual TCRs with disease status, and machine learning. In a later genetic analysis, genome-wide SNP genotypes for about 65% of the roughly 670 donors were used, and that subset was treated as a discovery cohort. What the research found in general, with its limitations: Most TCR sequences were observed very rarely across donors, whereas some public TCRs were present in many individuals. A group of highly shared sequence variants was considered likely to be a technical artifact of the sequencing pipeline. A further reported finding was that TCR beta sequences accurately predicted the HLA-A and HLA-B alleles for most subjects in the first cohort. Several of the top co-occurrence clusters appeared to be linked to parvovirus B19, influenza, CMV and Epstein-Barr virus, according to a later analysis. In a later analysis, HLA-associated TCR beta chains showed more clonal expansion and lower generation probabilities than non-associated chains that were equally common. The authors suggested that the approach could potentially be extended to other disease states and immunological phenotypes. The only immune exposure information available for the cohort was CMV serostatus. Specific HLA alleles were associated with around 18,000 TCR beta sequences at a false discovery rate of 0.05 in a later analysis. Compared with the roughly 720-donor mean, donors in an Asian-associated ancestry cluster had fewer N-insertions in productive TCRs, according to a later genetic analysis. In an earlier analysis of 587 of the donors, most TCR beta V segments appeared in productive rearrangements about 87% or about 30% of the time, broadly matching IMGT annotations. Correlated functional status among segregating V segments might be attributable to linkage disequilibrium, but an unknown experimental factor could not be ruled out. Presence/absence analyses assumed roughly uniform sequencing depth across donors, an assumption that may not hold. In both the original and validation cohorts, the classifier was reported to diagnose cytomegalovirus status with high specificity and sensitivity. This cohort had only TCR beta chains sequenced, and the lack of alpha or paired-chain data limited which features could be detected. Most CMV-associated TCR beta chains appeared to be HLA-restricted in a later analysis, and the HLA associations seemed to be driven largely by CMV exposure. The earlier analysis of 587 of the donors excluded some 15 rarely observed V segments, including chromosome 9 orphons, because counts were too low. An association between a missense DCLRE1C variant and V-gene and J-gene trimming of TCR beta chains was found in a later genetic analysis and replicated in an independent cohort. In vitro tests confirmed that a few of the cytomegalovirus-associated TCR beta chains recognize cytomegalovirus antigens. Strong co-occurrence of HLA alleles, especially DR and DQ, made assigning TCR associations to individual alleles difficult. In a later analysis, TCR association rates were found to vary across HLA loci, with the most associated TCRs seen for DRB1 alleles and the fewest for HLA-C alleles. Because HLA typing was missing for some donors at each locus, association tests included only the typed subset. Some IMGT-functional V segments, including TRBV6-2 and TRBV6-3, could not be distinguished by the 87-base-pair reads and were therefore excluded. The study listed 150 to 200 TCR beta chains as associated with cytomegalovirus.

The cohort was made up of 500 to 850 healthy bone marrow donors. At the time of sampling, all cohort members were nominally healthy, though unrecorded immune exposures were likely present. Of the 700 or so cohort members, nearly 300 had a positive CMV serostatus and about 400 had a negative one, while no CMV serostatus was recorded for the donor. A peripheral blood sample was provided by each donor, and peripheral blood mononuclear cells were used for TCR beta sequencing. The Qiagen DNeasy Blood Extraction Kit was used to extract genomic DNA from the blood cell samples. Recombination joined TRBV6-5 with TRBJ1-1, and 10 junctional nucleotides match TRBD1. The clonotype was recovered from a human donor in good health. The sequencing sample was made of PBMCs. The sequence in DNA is TGTGCCAGCAGCCTCGGGACAGGGGTCGAAGCTTTCTTT. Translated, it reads CASSLGTGVEAFF.